Presented here are 12 T cell receptor beta chains from one specimen sequenced in a study of Ad26.COV2.S vaccination and SARS-CoV-2 variants. The data were produced by immunoSEQ multiplex PCR, yet TCRdb's version contains in-frame clones alone and is incomplete. Of around 400,000 clones detected, 90% appear once; the ten largest clones hold less than 15%. This sample's treatment: roughly 20 received Ad26.COV2.S at low or high dose, single or two shots; 5 received placebo; per-sample allocation not given. Sampling took place 63 days after the first vaccine or placebo injection. The sequenced sample was peripheral blood, obtained in a trial of Ad26.COV2.S vaccine versus placebo. These receptors originate from a person between 18 and 59 years old who received the Ad26.COV2.S COVID-19 vaccine or a placebo.

J is TRBJ2-7 and V is TRBV6-2 or TRBV6-3; D unresolved. The CDR3 covers 15 residues. CDR1 and CDR2 (germline): MNHEY, SVGEGT. The ends were cut back, 2 bases at V and 0 bases at J, with 11 bases in the middle. The CDR3 loop is CASSYDNSNSYEQYF. The CDR3 nucleotides read TGTGCCAGCAGTTACGACAACTCGAACTCCTACGAGCAGTACTTC.

This chain links TRBV30 with TRBJ1-5; D gene unclear. The CDR3 runs 13 residues. Germline V CDR1 and CDR2: GTSNPN, SVGIG (reference sequence). The germline V and J ends were trimmed by 2 bases and 7 bases, with 12 bases remaining between them. The CDR3 bases are TGTGCCTGGAGTTCGAGGGCACAGCAGCCCCAGCATTTT. Its protein is CAWSSRAQQPQHF.

This clone was counted a single time. This chain connects TRBV12-3 or TRBV12-4 to TRBJ1-1, with 7 nucleotides matching TRBD1. The CDR3 spans 13 residues. The V and J ends lost 5 bases and 3 bases, in that order; junction bases with no gene match: 3. The CDR3 DNA follows: TGTGCCAGCAGTGGGACAGCTTACACTGAAGCTTTCTTT. Protein: CASSGTAYTEAFF.

This sequence joins TRBV6-1 and TRBJ1-5; D remains ambiguous. Germline V gene sequence: CDR1 MNHNS, CDR2 SASEGT. Trimming took 0 bases from V and 3 from J, leaving 24 bases between them. The CDR3 extends over 20 amino acids. CDR3 nucleotide sequence: TGTGCCAGCAGTGAAGCGGTAGATATTTTGGGAGAGACGTTCAATCAGCCCCAGCATTTT. It yields the protein CASSEAVDILGETFNQPQHF.

The rearrangement uses TRBV7-2 and TRBJ2-1; 11 nucleotides align to TRBD2. V was clipped by 5 bases and J by 9 bases; unmatched bases: 12. The CDR3 loop spans 16 amino acids. Germline V gives CDR1 SGHTA, CDR2 FQGNSA. CDR3 residues: CASSQTNLAGGGEQFF. The DNA for the CDR3 is TGTGCCAGCAGCCAGACCAACCTAGCGGGAGGAGGTGAGCAGTTCTTC.

V gene TRBV6-1 combines with J gene TRBJ2-5, with D hard to call. CDR3 length equals 14 residues. Trimming removed 2 bases at V and 1 base at J, with 8 bases between. CDR1 and CDR2 (germline): MNHNS, SASEGT. CDR3 coding DNA: TGTGCCAGCAGTGAAATAGGGATCCAAGAGACCCAGTACTTC. Translation: CASSEIGIQETQYF.

This chain links TRBV6-1 with TRBJ2-6; a weak D match, TRBD1 (5 bases). This CDR3 is built from 17 residues. Germline CDR1 reads MNHNS; CDR2 reads SASEGT. V gave up 4 bases and J gave up 0 bases, with 13 bases separating them. This CDR3 reads CASSGEQAFSGANVLTF. The CDR3 bases are TGTGCCAGCAGTGGGGAACAGGCATTCTCTGGGGCCAACGTCCTGACTTTC.

For the CDR3, the DNA is TGTGCCAGCCAGGGGGCGGCTTCACCCCTCCACTTT. Protein product: CASQGAASPLHF. This chain connects TRBV19 to TRBJ1-6; 8 bases are shared with TRBD1. The germline V gene has CDR1 LNHDA and CDR2 SQIVND (reference sequence). Trimming cost V 9 bases and J 9 bases; bases outside gene matches: 4. The CDR3 is 12 amino acids.

V usage is TRBV27 and J usage is TRBJ2-7; possibly TRBD1 or TRBD2 for D (5 bases each). CDR1 is MNHEY and CDR2 is SMNVEV in the germline V gene (reference sequence). Deletions cut 5 bases from V and 4 bases from J, with 15 bases between. This CDR3 is 14 amino acids long. CDR3 protein: CASSLRDGFYEQYF. Written as DNA, the CDR3 is TGTGCCAGCAGTCTACGGGACGGCTTTTACGAGCAGTACTTC.

In the case of this clone: Additional DNA sequences in this sample encode the identical CDR3. The chain recombines TRBV27 with TRBJ2-5, with D unclear. The CDR3 loop spans 13 amino acids. Germline CDR1 reads MNHEY; CDR2 reads SMNVEV (reference sequence). Deletions cut 1 base from V and 1 base from J, with 4 bases between. In nucleotides, the CDR3 is TGTGCCAGCAGTTTATTGTCCCAAGAGACCCAGTACTTC. Translating it yields CASSLLSQETQYF.

CDR3 bases: TGTGCCAGCCACGGTGGGGGGACACCCTACGAGCAGTACTTC. Protein product: CASHGGGTPYEQYF. V gene TRBV28 combines with J gene TRBJ2-7, with D perhaps given as TRBD1 or TRBD2 (6 bases each). CDR1 is MDHEN, CDR2 SYDVKM, per germline. V lost 8 bases and J lost 2, with 16 bases in between. The CDR3 has 14 residues.

This clone was observed once. V is TRBV19 and J is TRBJ1-3, with 7 bases lining up with TRBD1. This CDR3 has 16 residues. Trimming cost V 1 base and J 2 bases; bases outside gene matches: 5. Germline CDR1 is LNHDA and CDR2 is SQIVND (reference sequence). CDR3 amino acids: CASSIGSQGPGNTIYF. DNA of the CDR3: TGTGCCAGTAGTATAGGTTCACAGGGGCCTGGAAACACCATATATTTT.